This TCR beta chain was sequenced in a study of T cell responses to AZD1222 COVID-19 vaccine. Overall study context: Second doses at about 4 or about 12 weeks were pooled.

General study points: Unmutated regions of variants are reportedly targeted by nearly half of spike-specific TCRs. Spike as a whole was targeted by vaccine-associated CD4 TCRs, dominant at 160-218 and 743-854.

CDR1 ENHRY and CDR2 SYGVKD come from the germline V gene. Trimming took off 8 bases at V and 10 bases at J, with 20 bases between the two ends. The CDR3 has 13 residues. The data were produced by immunoSEQ multiplex PCR, yet TCRdb's version contains in-frame clones alone and is incomplete. The sample yields about 130,000 clones, roughly 93% seen once. Worth noting for this clone: What it binds is not known.

The source is an adult in good health. This chain connects TRBV10-3 to TRBJ1-1, with D maybe TRBD1 (6 bases). Source: peripheral blood, taken on day 0 of AZD1222 vaccination. For the CDR3, the DNA is TGTGCCATCGGGGGGGGCCAGCAAGGAGGAGCTTTCTTT. Translated, it gives CAIGGGQQGGAFF.